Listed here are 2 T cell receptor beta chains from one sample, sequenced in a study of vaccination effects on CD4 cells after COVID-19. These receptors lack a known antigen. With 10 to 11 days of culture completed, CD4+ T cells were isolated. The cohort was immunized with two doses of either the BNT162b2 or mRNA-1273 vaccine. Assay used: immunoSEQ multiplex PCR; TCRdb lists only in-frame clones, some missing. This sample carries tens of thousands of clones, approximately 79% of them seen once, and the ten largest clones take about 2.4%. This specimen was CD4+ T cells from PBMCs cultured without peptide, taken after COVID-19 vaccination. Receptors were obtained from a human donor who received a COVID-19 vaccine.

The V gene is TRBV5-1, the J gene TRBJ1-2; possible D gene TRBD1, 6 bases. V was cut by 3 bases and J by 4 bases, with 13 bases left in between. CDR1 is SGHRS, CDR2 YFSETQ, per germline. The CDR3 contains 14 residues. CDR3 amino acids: CASSSETGSYGYTF. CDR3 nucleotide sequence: TGCGCCAGCAGCTCGGAAACAGGGAGCTATGGCTACACCTTC. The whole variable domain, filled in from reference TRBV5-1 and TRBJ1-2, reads KAGVTQTPRYLIKTRGQQVTLSCSPISGHRSVSWYQQTPGQGLQFLFEYFSETQRNKGNFPGRFSGRQFSNSRSEMNVSTLELGDSALYLCASSSETGSYGYTFGSGTRLTVV.

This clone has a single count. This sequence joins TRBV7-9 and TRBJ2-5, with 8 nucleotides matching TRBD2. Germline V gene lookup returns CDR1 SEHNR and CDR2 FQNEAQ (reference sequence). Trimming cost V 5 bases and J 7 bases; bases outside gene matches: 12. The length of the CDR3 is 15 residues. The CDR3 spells CASSPTRASGRTQYF. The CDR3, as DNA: TGTGCCAGCAGCCCCACCCGGGCTAGCGGGCGGACCCAGTACTTC.